Listed here is a single T cell receptor beta chain. Its matching antigen is unknown. The data were taken from a study of cytomegalovirus exposure and HLA in healthy donors. Study-wide results and limits: In a later analysis, HLA-C alleles had the fewest associated TCRs, DRB1 alleles the most.

V lost 3 bases to trimming and J lost 4 bases; unmatched junction nucleotides: 3. Per the germline V gene, CDR1 is SGHNT and CDR2 is YYREEE (reference sequence). CDR3 length: 14 amino acids. Amplification used 60 Vbeta primers and 13 Jbeta primers. Data came from immunoSEQ multiplex PCR; TCRdb stores just in-frame clones and leaves some out. The sample carries approximately 130,000 clones, roughly 88% recorded once. J is TRBJ1-3 and V is TRBV5-4, with 8 bases matching TRBD1. Input material: PBMCs. The receptor was derived from a man aged 45-60 years in good health and CMV-seronegative. The CDR3 reads CASSWGDRGNTIYF. In DNA, the CDR3 is TGTGCCAGCAGCTGGGGGGACAGGGGAAACACCATATATTTT.